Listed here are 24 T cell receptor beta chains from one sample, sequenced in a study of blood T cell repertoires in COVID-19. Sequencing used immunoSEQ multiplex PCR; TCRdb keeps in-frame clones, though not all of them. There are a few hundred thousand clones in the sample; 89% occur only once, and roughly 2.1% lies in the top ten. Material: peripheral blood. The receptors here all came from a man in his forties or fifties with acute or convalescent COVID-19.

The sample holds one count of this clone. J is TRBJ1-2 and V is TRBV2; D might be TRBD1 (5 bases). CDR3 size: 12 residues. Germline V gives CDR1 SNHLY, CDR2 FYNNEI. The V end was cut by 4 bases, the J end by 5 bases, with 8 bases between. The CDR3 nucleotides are TGTGCCAGCAGTGGGACAAGATATGGCTACACCTTC. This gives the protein CASSGTRYGYTF.

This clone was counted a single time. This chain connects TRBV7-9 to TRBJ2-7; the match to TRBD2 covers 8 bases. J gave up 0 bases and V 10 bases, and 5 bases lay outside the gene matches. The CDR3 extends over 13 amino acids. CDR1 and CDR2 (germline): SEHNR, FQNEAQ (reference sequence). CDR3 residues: CATLREGSYEQYF. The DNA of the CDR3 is TGTGCCACCCTCCGGGAGGGCTCCTACGAGCAGTACTTC. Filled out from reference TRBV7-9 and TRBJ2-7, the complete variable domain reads DTGVSQNPRHKITKRGQNVTFRCDPISEHNRLYWYRQTLGQGPEFLTYFQNEAQLEKSRLLSDRFSAERPKGSFSTLEIQRTEQGDSAMYLCATLREGSYEQYFGPGTRLTVT.

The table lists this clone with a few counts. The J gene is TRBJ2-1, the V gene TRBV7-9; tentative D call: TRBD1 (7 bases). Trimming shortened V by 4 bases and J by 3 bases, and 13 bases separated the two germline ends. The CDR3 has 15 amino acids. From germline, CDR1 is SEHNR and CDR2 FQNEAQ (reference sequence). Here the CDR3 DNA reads TGTGCCAGCAGCTCCCATCAGGGGGGCTACAATGAGCAGTTCTTC. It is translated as CASSSHQGGYNEQFF.

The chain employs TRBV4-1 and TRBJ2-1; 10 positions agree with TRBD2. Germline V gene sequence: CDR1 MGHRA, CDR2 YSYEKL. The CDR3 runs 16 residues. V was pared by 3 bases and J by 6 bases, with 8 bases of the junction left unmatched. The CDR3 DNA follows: TGCGCCAGCAGCCAGCTCATTTTAGCGGGGGGCAATGAGCAGTTCTTC. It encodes CASSQLILAGGNEQFF.

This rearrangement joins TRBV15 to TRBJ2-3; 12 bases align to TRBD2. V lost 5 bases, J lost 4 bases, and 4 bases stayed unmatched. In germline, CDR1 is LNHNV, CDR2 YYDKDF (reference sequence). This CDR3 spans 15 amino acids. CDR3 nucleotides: TGTGCCACCAGCGGCCGACTAGCGGGGGCAGATACGCAGTATTTT. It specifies CATSGRLAGADTQYF.

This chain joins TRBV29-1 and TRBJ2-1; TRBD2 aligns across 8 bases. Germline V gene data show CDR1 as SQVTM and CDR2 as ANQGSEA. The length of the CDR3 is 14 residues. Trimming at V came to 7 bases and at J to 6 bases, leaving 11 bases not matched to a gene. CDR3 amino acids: CSGTGGPFGNEQFF. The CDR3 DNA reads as TGCAGCGGTACGGGGGGGCCGTTCGGCAATGAGCAGTTCTTC.

CDR3 sequence (DNA): TGTGCCAGCAGCCAACCCCCCGGGACAGGCTCTGGAAACACCATATATTTT. Translating it yields CASSQPPGTGSGNTIYF. The V gene is TRBV3-1 (or the pseudogene TRBV3-2), the J gene TRBJ1-3; 8 bases align to TRBD1. This CDR3 comprises 17 residues. Germline V lookup: CDR1 LGHDT, CDR2 YNNKEL (reference sequence). Trimming at V came to 2 bases and at J to 0 bases, leaving 6 bases not matched to a gene.

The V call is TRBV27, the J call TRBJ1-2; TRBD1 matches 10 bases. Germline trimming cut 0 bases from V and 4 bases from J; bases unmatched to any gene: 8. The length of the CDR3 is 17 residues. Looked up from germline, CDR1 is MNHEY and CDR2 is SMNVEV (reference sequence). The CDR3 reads CASSLSGQGKTFYGYTF. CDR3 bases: TGTGCCAGCAGTTTATCGGGACAGGGGAAGACCTTCTATGGCTACACCTTC.

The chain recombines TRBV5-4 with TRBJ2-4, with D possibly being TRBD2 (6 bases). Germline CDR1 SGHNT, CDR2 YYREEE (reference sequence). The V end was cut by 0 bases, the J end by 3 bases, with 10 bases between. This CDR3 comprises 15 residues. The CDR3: CASSLVGGDKNIQYF. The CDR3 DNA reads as TGTGCCAGCAGCTTGGTCGGCGGGGACAAAAACATTCAGTACTTC.

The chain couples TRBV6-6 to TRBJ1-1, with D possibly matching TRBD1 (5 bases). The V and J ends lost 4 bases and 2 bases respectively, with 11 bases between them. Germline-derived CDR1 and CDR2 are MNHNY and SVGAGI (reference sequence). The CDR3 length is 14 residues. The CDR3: CASSLQGSNTEAFF. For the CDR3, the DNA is TGTGCCAGCAGTTTGCAGGGTAGCAACACTGAAGCTTTCTTT.

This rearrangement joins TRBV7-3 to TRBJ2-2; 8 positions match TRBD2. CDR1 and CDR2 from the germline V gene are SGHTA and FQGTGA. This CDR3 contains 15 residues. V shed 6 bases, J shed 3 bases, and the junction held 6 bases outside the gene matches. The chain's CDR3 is CASSFSGAYTGELFF. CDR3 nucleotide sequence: TGTGCCAGCAGTTTTAGCGGGGCATACACCGGGGAGCTGTTTTTT.

CDR3 DNA: TGTGCCACCAGCGCCTACTCCAGTTTGACAGGGGGACAGCCCCAGCATTTT. Translated: CATSAYSSLTGGQPQHF. The chain employs TRBV15 and TRBJ1-5; TRBD1 matches at 9 bases. The CDR3 runs 17 residues. V trimming: 5 bases; J trimming: 7 bases; junction bases outside the gene matches: 15. Germline CDR1 reads LNHNV; CDR2 reads YYDKDF (reference sequence).

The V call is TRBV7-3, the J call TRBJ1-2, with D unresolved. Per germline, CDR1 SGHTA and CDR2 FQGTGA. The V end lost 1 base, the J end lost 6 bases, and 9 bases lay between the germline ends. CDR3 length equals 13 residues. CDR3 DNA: TGTGCCAGCAGCTTAATGTCAGGCAATGGCTACACCTTC. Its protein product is CASSLMSGNGYTF.

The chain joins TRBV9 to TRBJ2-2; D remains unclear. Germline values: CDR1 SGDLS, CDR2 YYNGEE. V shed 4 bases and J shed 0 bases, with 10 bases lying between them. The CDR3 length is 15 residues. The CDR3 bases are TGTGCCAGCAGCCTCCCCTCCCCGAACACCGGGGAGCTGTTTTTT. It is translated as CASSLPSPNTGELFF.

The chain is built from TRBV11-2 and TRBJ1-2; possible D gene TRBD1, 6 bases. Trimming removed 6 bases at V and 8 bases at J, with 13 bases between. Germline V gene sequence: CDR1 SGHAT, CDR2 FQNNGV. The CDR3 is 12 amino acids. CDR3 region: CASSVRGGGYTF. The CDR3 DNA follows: TGTGCCAGCAGTGTTAGGGGGGGAGGCTACACCTTC.

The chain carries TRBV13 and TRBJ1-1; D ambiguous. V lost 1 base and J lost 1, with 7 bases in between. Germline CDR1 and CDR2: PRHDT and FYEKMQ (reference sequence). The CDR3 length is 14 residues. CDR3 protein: CASSLDSPNTEAFF. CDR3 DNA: TGTGCCAGCAGCTTAGACAGCCCGAACACTGAAGCTTTCTTT.

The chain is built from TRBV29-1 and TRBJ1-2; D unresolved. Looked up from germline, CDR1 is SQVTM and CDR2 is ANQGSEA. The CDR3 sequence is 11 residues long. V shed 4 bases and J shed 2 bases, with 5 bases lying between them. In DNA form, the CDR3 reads TGCAGCGTTGGCAGGAACTATGGCTACACCTTC. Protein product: CSVGRNYGYTF.

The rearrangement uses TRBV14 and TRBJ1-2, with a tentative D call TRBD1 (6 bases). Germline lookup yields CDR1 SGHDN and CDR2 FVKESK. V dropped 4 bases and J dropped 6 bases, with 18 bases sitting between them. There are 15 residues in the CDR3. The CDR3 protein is CASSPSWSGVDGYTF. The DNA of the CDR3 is TGTGCCAGCAGCCCCAGTTGGTCAGGGGTCGATGGCTACACCTTC. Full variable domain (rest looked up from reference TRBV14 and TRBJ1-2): EAGVTQFPSHSVIEKGQTVTLRCDPISGHDNLYWYRRVMGKEIKFLLHFVKESKQDESGMPNNRFLAERTGGTYSTLKVQPAELEDSGVYFCASSPSWSGVDGYTFGSGTRLTVV.

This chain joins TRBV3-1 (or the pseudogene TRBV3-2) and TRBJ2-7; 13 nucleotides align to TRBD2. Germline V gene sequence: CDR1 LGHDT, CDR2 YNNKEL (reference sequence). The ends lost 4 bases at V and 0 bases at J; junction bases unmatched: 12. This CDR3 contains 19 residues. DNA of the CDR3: TGTGCCAGCAGCCGATCGGGACTACTAGCGGGGGGGCGCTCCTACGAGCAGTACTTC. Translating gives CASSRSGLLAGGRSYEQYF.

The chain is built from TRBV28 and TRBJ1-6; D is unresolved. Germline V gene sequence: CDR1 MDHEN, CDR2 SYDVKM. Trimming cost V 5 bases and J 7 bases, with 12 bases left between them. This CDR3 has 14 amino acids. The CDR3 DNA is TGTGCCAGCAGTCCTCCTATCCTCAATTCACCCCTCCACTTT. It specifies CASSPPILNSPLHF.

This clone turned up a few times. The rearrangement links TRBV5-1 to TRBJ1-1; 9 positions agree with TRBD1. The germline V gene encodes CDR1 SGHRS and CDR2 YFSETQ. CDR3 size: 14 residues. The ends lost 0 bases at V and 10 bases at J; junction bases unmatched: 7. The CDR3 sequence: CASSLGGQGSRAFF. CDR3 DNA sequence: TGCGCCAGCAGCTTGGGGGGACAGGGCTCCAGAGCTTTCTTT.

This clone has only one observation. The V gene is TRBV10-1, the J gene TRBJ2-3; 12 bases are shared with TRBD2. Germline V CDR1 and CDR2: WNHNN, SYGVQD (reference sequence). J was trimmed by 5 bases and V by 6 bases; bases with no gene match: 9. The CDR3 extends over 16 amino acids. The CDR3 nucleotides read TGCGCCAGCAGCCGTACTAGCGGGGGGATCGGAGATACGCAGTATTTT. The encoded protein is CASSRTSGGIGDTQYF.

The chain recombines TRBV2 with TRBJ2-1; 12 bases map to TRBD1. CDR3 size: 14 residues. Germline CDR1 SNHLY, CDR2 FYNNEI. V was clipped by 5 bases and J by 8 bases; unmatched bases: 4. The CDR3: CASSLGTGGDEQFF. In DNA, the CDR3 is TGTGCCAGCAGTCTCGGGACAGGGGGCGATGAGCAGTTCTTC.

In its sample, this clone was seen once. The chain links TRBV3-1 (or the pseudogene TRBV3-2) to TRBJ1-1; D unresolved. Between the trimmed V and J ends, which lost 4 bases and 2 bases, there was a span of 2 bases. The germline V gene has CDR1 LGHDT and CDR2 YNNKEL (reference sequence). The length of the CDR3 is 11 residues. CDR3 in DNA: TGTGCCAGCAGCCTAAACACTGAAGCTTTCTTT. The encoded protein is CASSLNTEAFF.